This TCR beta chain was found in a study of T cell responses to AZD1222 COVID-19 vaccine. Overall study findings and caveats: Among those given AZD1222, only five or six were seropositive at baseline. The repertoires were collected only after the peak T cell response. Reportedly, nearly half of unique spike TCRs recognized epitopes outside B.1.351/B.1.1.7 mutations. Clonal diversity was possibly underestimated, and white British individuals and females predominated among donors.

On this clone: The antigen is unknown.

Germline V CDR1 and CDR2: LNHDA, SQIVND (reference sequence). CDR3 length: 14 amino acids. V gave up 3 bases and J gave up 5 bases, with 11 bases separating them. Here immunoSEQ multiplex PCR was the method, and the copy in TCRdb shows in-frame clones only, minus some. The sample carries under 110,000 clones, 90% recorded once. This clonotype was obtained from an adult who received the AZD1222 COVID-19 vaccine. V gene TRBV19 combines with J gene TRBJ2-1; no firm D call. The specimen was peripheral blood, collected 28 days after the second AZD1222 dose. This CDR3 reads CASSIVVLDNEQFF. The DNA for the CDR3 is TGTGCCAGTAGTATTGTGGTGCTAGACAATGAGCAGTTCTTC.